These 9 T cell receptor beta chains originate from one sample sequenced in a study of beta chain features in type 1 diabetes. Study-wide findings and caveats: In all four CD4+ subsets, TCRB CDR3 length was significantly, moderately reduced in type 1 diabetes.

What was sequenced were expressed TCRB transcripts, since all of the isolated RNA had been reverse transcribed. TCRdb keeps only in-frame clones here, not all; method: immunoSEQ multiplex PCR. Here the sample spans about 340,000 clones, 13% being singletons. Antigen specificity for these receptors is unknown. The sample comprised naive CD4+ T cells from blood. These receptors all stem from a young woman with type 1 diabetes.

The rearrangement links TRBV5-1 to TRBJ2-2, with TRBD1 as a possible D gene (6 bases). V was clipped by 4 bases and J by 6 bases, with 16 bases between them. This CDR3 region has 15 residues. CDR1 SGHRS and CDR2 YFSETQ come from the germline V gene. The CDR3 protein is CASSPRTGRSGELFF. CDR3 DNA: TGCGCCAGCAGCCCACGAACAGGGCGATCCGGGGAGCTGTTTTTT.

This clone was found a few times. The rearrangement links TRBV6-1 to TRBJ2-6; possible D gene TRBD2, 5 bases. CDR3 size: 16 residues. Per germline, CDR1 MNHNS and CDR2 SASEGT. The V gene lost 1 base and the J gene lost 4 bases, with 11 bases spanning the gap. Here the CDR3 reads CASSEVRAAGANVLTF. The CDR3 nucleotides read TGTGCCAGCAGTGAAGTGAGGGCGGCCGGGGCCAACGTCCTGACTTTC.

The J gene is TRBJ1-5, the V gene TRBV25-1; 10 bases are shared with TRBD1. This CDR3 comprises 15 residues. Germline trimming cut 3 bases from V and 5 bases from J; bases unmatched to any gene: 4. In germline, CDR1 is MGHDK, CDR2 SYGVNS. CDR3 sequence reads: CASSEPGTGDQPQHF. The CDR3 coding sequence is TGTGCCAGCAGTGAGCCCGGGACAGGGGATCAGCCCCAGCATTTT.

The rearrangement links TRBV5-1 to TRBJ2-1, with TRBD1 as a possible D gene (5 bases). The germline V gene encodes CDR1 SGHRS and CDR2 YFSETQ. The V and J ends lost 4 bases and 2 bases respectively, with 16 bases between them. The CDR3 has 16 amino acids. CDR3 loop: CASSSWGGIAYNEQFF. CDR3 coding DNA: TGCGCCAGCAGCAGCTGGGGCGGTATTGCCTACAATGAGCAGTTCTTC.

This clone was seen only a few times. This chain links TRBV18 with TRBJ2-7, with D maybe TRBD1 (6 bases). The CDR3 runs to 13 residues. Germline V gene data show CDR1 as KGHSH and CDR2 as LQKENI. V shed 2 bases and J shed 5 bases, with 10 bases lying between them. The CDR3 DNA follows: TGTGCCAGCTCACCAAACAGGGTGGACGAGCAGTACTTC. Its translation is CASSPNRVDEQYF. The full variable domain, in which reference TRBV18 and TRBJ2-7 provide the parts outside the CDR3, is NAGVMQNPRHLVRRRGQEARLRCSPMKGHSHVYWYRQLPEEGLKFMVYLQKENIIDESGMPKERFSAEFPKEGPSILRIQQVVRGDSAAYFCASSPNRVDEQYFGPGTRLTVT.

CDR3: CAISPTSGSSDTQYF. The CDR3 coding sequence is TGTGCCATCAGCCCGACTAGCGGGAGTTCAGATACGCAGTATTTT. The chain employs TRBV10-3 and TRBJ2-3; 12 bases agree with TRBD2. The V gene end was trimmed by 6 bases and the J gene end by 4 bases; junction bases not matched to a gene: 5. The CDR3 spans 15 residues. CDR1 and CDR2 (germline): ENHRY, SYGVKD.

CDR3 DNA: TGCAGCGCCAGGAGACTAGCGGGAGCATTCACAGATACGCAGTATTTT. Its protein product is CSARRLAGAFTDTQYF. This chain connects TRBV29-1 to TRBJ2-3; 12 bases fit TRBD2. The V and J ends lost 7 bases and 2 bases, in that order; junction bases with no gene match: 10. Germline CDR1 reads SQVTM; CDR2 reads ANQGSEA. The CDR3 contains 16 residues.

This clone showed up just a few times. CDR3 loop: CASSQILLHGLAIKQFF. The CDR3 region has the DNA TGCGCCAGCAGCCAAATCCTGCTTCACGGACTAGCGATAAAACAGTTCTTC. The chain joins TRBV4-3 to TRBJ2-1; 9 nucleotides line up with TRBD2. CDR1 is LGHNA and CDR2 is YSLEER in the germline V gene. V trimming: 2 bases; J trimming: 13 bases; junction bases outside the gene matches: 18. This CDR3 comprises 17 residues.

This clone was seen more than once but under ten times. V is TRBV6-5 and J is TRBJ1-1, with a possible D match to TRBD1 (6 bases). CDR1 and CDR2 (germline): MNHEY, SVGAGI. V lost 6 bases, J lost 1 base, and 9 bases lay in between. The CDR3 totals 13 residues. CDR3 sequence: CASSQQGNTEAFF. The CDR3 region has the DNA TGTGCCAGCAGCCAACAGGGGAACACTGAAGCTTTCTTT.